This T cell receptor (beta chain) derives from a study of CD8+CD57+ T cells in acquired aplastic anemia. Overall study context: Sorting CD4+ and CD8+ cells gave DNA averaging roughly 3.2 ug.

Regarding the study as a whole: Between patients and controls, about 30 CD8+ CDR3 sequences were found in common. Patients and controls had CD8+ Simpson's diversity values that were not significantly distinct.

TCR beta VDJ combinations and CDR3 sequences were profiled from genomic DNA. Via MiXCR, TCRdb re-called the reads, giving one row per CDR3 protein. The table has more than 250,000 distinct CDR3 sequences, 45% to 65% seen once. A remark on this clonotype: Its antigen is unidentified.

The CDR3 covers 13 residues. Germline CDR1 and CDR2: DFQATT and SNEGSKA (reference sequence). V shed 6 bases, J shed 5 bases, and the junction held 9 bases outside the gene matches. This clonotype was obtained from a human donor with severe aplastic anemia or a healthy control (not recorded which). Sequences were obtained from sorted CD4+, CD8+, or CD8+CD57+ T cells (not recorded which) from PBMCs. This chain joins TRBV20-1 and TRBJ1-2; 7 nucleotides align to TRBD1. CDR3 in amino acids: CSANDRVSYGYTF. CDR3 coding DNA: TGCAGTGCAAACGACAGGGTGTCTTATGGCTACACCTTC.